A single sample gave rise to the 11 T cell receptor beta chains below, sequenced in a study of blood T cell repertoires in COVID-19. Assay: immunoSEQ multiplex PCR; the TCRdb copy retains only in-frame clones and omits some. Of over 300,000 clones listed, 70% to 90% are singletons. Input material: peripheral blood. These receptor sequences come from a human donor in a cohort sampled during active COVID-19.

The J gene is TRBJ2-5, the V gene TRBV3-1 (or the pseudogene TRBV3-2), with TRBD2 matching over 8 bases. Germline lookup yields CDR1 LGHDT and CDR2 YNNKEL (reference sequence). The CDR3 sequence is 16 residues long. V gave up 4 bases and J gave up 4 bases; unmatched junction bases: 11. The chain's CDR3 is CASSPETGGPRETQYF. DNA for the CDR3: TGTGCCAGCAGCCCAGAGACGGGGGGGCCGCGAGAGACCCAGTACTTC.

The gene calls are TRBV6-2 or TRBV6-3 and TRBJ1-2; 7 bases align to TRBD1. CDR3 length: 13 amino acids. Germline V gene sequence: CDR1 MNHEY, CDR2 SVGEGT. The V segment lost 4 bases and the J segment 8 bases; nucleotides outside the gene matches: 7. The CDR3 loop is CASSWSEGGGYTF. The CDR3 DNA reads TGTGCCAGCAGTTGGTCCGAAGGGGGCGGCTACACCTTC.

The genes are TRBV2 and TRBJ1-5; tentative D call: TRBD1 (5 bases). V was clipped by 4 bases and J by 3 bases, with 13 bases between them. The germline V gene has CDR1 SNHLY and CDR2 FYNNEI. This CDR3 has 15 amino acids. CDR3 amino acids: CASSVSGMNNQPQHF. DNA for the CDR3: TGTGCCAGCAGTGTCTCAGGGATGAACAATCAGCCCCAGCATTTT.

The chain recombines TRBV19 with TRBJ1-5; the D gene is possibly TRBD1 (5 bases). Trimming took off 4 bases at V and 8 bases at J, with 15 bases between the two ends. Germline lookup yields CDR1 LNHDA and CDR2 SQIVND (reference sequence). CDR3 length: 14 residues. The CDR3 here is CASSTSSGAKPQHF. The CDR3 DNA follows: TGTGCCAGTAGTACCTCAAGTGGGGCAAAGCCCCAGCATTTT. The variable domain in full, completed from reference TRBV19 and TRBJ1-5, reads DGGITQSPKYLFRKEGQNVTLSCEQNLNHDAMYWYRQDPGQGLRLIYYSQIVNDFQKGDIAEGYSVSREKKESFPLTVTSAQKNPTAFYLCASSTSSGAKPQHFGDGTRLSIL.

The chain is built from TRBV9 and TRBJ1-4, with D maybe TRBD1 (6 bases). Germline V gene lookup returns CDR1 SGDLS and CDR2 YYNGEE. The CDR3 consists of 16 residues. With 4 bases removed from V and 7 bases from J, the gap between germline ends came to 20 bases. CDR3 protein: CASSPRPQGVLEKLFF. The CDR3 region has the DNA TGTGCCAGCAGCCCGCGGCCACAGGGTGTCCTTGAAAAACTGTTTTTT.

The J gene is TRBJ2-7, the V gene TRBV7-9, with 10 positions matching TRBD1. Trimming cost V 1 base and J 5 bases; bases outside gene matches: 5. This CDR3 comprises 15 residues. Germline V CDR1 and CDR2: SEHNR, FQNEAQ (reference sequence). The CDR3 DNA reads as TGTGCCAGCAGCTTAGGGCGGGACAGGGGAGACGAGCAGTACTTC. Translating it yields CASSLGRDRGDEQYF. The full variable domain, rest sourced from reference TRBV7-9 and TRBJ2-7, is DTGVSQNPRHKITKRGQNVTFRCDPISEHNRLYWYRQTLGQGPEFLTYFQNEAQLEKSRLLSDRFSAERPKGSFSTLEIQRTEQGDSAMYLCASSLGRDRGDEQYFGPGTRLTVT.

This chain connects TRBV4-1 to TRBJ2-7; 7 bases are shared with TRBD1. The CDR3 has 15 amino acids. Unmatched junction bases numbered 4, after V lost 0 bases and J lost 2 bases. Germline-derived CDR1 and CDR2 are MGHRA and YSYEKL. CDR3 nucleotides: TGCGCCAGCAGCCAAGAGGACAGGCCTACCTACGAGCAGTACTTC. Translating it yields CASSQEDRPTYEQYF.

This clone was detected a few times. The chain employs TRBV3-1 (or the pseudogene TRBV3-2) and TRBJ1-1; D may be TRBD1 (6 bases). Germline CDR1 LGHDT, CDR2 YNNKEL (reference sequence). V was cut by 4 bases and J by 3 bases, with 9 bases left in between. CDR3 length equals 13 residues. The chain's CDR3 is CASSPRQDTEAFF. CDR3 coding DNA: TGTGCCAGCAGCCCCCGACAGGACACTGAAGCTTTCTTT.

The gene calls are TRBV24-1 and TRBJ2-7, with 9 nucleotides matching TRBD1. This CDR3 is 15 amino acids long. Germline V gene lookup returns CDR1 KGHDR and CDR2 SFDVKD. J was trimmed by 1 base and V by 6 bases; bases with no gene match: 6. The CDR3 DNA follows: TGTGCCACCAGTTCACCGGGACAGGGATCCTACGAGCAGTACTTC. Amino acid sequence: CATSSPGQGSYEQYF.

J is TRBJ2-7 and V is TRBV25-1, with 7 bases that match TRBD2. The CDR3 is made up of 15 amino acids. CDR1 MGHDK and CDR2 SYGVNS come from the germline V gene. The ends lost 3 bases at V and 6 bases at J; junction bases unmatched: 11. CDR3 loop: CASSDSRTRIGEQYF. CDR3 sequence (DNA): TGTGCCAGCAGTGACTCTCGGACTAGAATCGGCGAGCAGTACTTC.

The chain joins TRBV25-1 to TRBJ1-6; D not certain. This CDR3 is built from 14 residues. V was trimmed by 2 bases and J by 10 bases, leaving 12 bases between them. CDR1 is MGHDK and CDR2 is SYGVNS in the germline V gene. CDR3 protein: CASSEHWERSPLHF. The CDR3 DNA follows: TGTGCCAGCAGTGAACACTGGGAGCGCTCACCCCTCCACTTT.